The following is a TCR beta chain sequence with its context. The antigen is undetermined. These data come from a study of yellow fever vaccine responses in identical twins. General study results and limits: Twins reportedly showed a vaccine T cell response that seemed partly convergent and partly personalized.

This CDR3 spans 15 amino acids. The germline CDR1 and CDR2 sequences are DFQATT and SNEGSKA (reference sequence). Losses at the gene ends were 4 bases for V and 4 bases for J; bases not matched to a gene: 6. Via MiXCR, TCRdb re-called the RT-PCR reads, giving one row per CDR3 protein. The profile shows some 2,000 distinct CDR3 sequences, roughly 80% of them singletons. The TCR sequence derives from a woman aged 18-35 years who received the yellow fever vaccine. This rearrangement joins TRBV20-1 to TRBJ1-5; 11 positions match TRBD1. The material sequenced was T cells from blood (PBMCs), unsorted or a sorted subset (not recorded which), taken before or after yellow fever vaccination (not recorded which). CDR3: CSATGQGEGNQPQHF. In nucleotides, the CDR3 is TGCAGTGCTACGGGACAGGGGGAAGGTAATCAGCCCCAGCATTTT.